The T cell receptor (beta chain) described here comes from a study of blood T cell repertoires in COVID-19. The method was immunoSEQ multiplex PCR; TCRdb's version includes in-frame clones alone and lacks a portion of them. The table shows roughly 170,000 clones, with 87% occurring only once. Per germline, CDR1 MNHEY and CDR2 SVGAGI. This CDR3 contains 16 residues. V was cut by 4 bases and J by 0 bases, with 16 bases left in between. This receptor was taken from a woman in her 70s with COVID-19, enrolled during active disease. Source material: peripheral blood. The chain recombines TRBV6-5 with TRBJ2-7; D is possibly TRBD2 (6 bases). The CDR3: CASSFNPRGLSYEQYF. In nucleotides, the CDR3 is TGTGCCAGCAGTTTCAACCCGCGGGGCCTCTCCTACGAGCAGTACTTC.